Included here is one T cell receptor (beta chain) sequence, with context. As yet, its antigen is unknown. This sample was taken from a study of siplizumab effects on memory and regulatory T cells. Study observations and caveats: For siplizumab cultures, the suppressive function of their proliferating Tregs was not confirmed.

The table came from immunoSEQ multiplex PCR; TCRdb's copy has only in-frame clones and leaves some out. The sample includes approximately 100,000 clones, 90% to 95% of them seen just once. CDR3 length: 12 amino acids. Germline V gene sequence: CDR1 GTSNPN, CDR2 SVGIG (reference sequence). The germline V and J ends were trimmed by 2 bases and 5 bases, with 10 bases remaining between them. The J gene is TRBJ2-7, the V gene TRBV30; possible D gene TRBD2, 5 bases. Sequences were obtained from Tregs sorted from blood. The origin of this receptor is a human donor in good health. CDR3 sequence reads: CAWSPGWNEQYF. Here the CDR3 DNA reads TGTGCCTGGAGTCCGGGATGGAACGAGCAGTACTTC.